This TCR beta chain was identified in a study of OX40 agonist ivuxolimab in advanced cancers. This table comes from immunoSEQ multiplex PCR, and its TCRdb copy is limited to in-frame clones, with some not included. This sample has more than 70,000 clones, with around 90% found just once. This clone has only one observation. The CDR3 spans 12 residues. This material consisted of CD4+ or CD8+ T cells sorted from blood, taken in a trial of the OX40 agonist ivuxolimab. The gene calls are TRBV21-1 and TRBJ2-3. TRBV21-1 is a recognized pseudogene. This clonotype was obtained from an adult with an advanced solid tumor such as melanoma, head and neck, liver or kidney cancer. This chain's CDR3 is CASSKDIDTQYF. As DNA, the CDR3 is TGTGCCAGCAGCAAGGATATAGATACGCAGTATTTT.